This T cell receptor (beta chain) was recovered during a study of CD8 T cells in ankylosing spondylitis. Whole-study findings and limits: About 8 highly homologous variants made up a TCR beta motif that seemed to typify ankylosing spondylitis blood. Disease-linked clones reportedly concentrated significantly in matched ankylosing spondylitis synovial fluid.

The germline V and J ends were trimmed by 10 bases and 4 bases, with 18 bases remaining between them. Looked up from germline, CDR1 is KGHDR and CDR2 is SFDVKD. CDR3 length equals 15 residues. Preparation of TCR beta libraries was done by quantitative 5'-RACE with molecular barcodes. TCRdb processed the 5' RACE reads anew with MiXCR; each CDR3 protein has one entry. The sample shows 150,000 to 200,000 distinct CDR3 sequences, approximately 20% of them seen only once. This clonotype was detected only a few times. Its antigen remains unknown. The receptor's source is a male donor with ankylosing spondylitis or in good health (not recorded which). The sample was blood, either unsorted or a sorted T cell fraction (not recorded which). The V and J genes are TRBV24-1 and TRBJ2-2; D perhaps matches TRBD1 (8 bases). The CDR3 here is CATTGGAEGTGELFF. The CDR3 nucleotides are TGTGCCACTACAGGGGGGGCAGAGGGCACCGGGGAGCTGTTTTTT.